The source of this T cell receptor beta chain is a study of CD8 T cells in Susac syndrome. CDR1 is DFQATT and CDR2 is SNEGSKA in the germline V gene (reference sequence). The CDR3 extends over 15 amino acids. With V trimmed by 2 bases and J by 4 bases, 5 bases remained unmatched. Random hexamers primed reverse transcription of roughly 0.5 to 1 ug RNA. TCRdb independently ran MiXCR on the immunoSEQ multiplex PCR reads; one entry per CDR3 protein. The sample contains about 80,000 distinct CDR3 sequences, roughly 96% of which appear only once. Sequenced material: CD8+ T cells from PBMCs. This TCR was recovered from a human donor with Susac syndrome. J is TRBJ2-2 and V is TRBV20-1; 9 positions match TRBD2. The CDR3 DNA reads TGCAGTGCTAGACCAGCGGGAGGTTTCACCGGGGAGCTGTTTTTT. It yields the protein CSARPAGGFTGELFF.